Following are 31 T cell receptor beta chains from one sample sequenced in a study of beta chain features in type 1 diabetes. Their target antigens are unknown. Study-level points and caveats: Shorter TCRB CDR3s, moderately but significantly so, marked every one of the four CD4+ subsets in Type 1 diabetes patients.

Isolated RNA was reverse transcribed in full, so expressed TCRB transcripts were sequenced. The repertoire was sequenced with immunoSEQ multiplex PCR; TCRdb's copy has only in-frame clones and lacks some. The sample contains about 150,000 clones, 10% of which appear only once. The sequenced sample consisted of central memory CD4+ T cells from blood. These receptors were taken from a man aged 30-40 years with type 1 diabetes.

The gene calls are TRBV28 and TRBJ1-2; 12 nucleotides line up with TRBD1. In germline, CDR1 is MDHEN, CDR2 SYDVKM. This CDR3 has 18 residues. The V gene end was trimmed by 5 bases and the J gene end by 4 bases; junction bases not matched to a gene: 14. This CDR3 reads CASSPSGAGQGASYGYTF. In DNA form, the CDR3 reads TGTGCCAGCAGTCCCTCAGGCGCGGGACAGGGGGCAAGCTATGGCTACACCTTC.

V and J are TRBV5-4 and TRBJ1-2, with a tentative D call TRBD1 (6 bases). This CDR3 has 13 residues. Trimming stripped 2 bases from V and 3 bases from J, with 8 bases between. Per the germline V gene, CDR1 is SGHNT and CDR2 is YYREEE (reference sequence). This chain's CDR3 is CASSLQGDYGYTF. The CDR3 DNA reads TGTGCCAGCAGCTTACAGGGCGACTATGGCTACACCTTC.

There are a few counts of this clone. This chain links TRBV6-5 with TRBJ2-7, with 10 bases aligning to TRBD2. Trimming removed 6 bases from V and 1 base from J; junction bases left unmatched: 3. The CDR3 is 14 residues long. Germline CDR1 reads MNHEY; CDR2 reads SVGAGI. CDR3 coding DNA: TGTGCCAGCAGGTTAGCGGGAGGTTCCTACGAGCAGTACTTC. It yields the protein CASRLAGGSYEQYF.

The chain recombines TRBV18 with TRBJ1-4; 7 nucleotides align to TRBD1. The junction had 4 bases not matched to a gene; V was cut back by 0 bases and J by 15 bases. This CDR3 contains 12 residues. Germline loops: CDR1 KGHSH, CDR2 LQKENI. This CDR3 reads CASSPPSDRMFF. DNA for the CDR3: TGTGCCAGCTCACCACCCTCGGACAGGATGTTTTTT.

The chain links TRBV14 to TRBJ2-3; TRBD1 matches at 9 bases. After removal of 4 bases from V and 5 bases from J, the junction contained 10 bases not matched to a gene. The CDR3 covers 16 residues. CDR1 SGHDN and CDR2 FVKESK come from the germline V gene. Here the CDR3 reads CASSRGQGSTRDTQYF. CDR3 nucleotides: TGTGCCAGCAGCCGGGGACAGGGATCGACCAGAGATACGCAGTATTTT.

This clone showed up many times. V and J are TRBV4-3 and TRBJ2-5; a possible D gene is TRBD2 (6 bases). V was shortened by 0 bases and J by 4 bases, with 18 bases between the two germline ends. The CDR3 has 17 residues. Germline V gene sequence: CDR1 LGHNA, CDR2 YSLEER. As DNA, the CDR3 is TGCGCCAGCAGCCAAGAACGTCCTAGCGTCAGAGGAGAGACCCAGTACTTC. It yields the protein CASSQERPSVRGETQYF.

This clone appeared a few times. The chain couples TRBV7-3 to TRBJ2-1, with TRBD2 identical over 10 bases. Germline CDR1 and CDR2: SGHTA and FQGTGA. J was trimmed by 7 bases and V by 5 bases; bases with no gene match: 11. The length of the CDR3 is 16 residues. This CDR3 reads CASSPSGRAGGNEQFF. CDR3 coding DNA: TGTGCCAGCAGCCCAAGCGGGAGGGCCGGGGGAAATGAGCAGTTCTTC.

Concerning this clone: The junction does not match germline at one end; this may be a read error. J is TRBJ1-5 and V is TRBV7-7, with D possibly being TRBD1 (5 bases). Germline V gene data show CDR1 as SSHAT and CDR2 as FNYEAQ (reference sequence). The CDR3 length is 13 residues. This CDR3 is CASSLDQGQPQHF. DNA for the CDR3: TGTGCTAGCAGCCTTGACCAGGGTCAGCCCCAGCATTTT.

This clone was seen a handful of times. This chain connects TRBV28 to TRBJ2-1; 13 bases agree with TRBD2. This CDR3 contains 15 residues. CDR1 and CDR2 (germline): MDHEN, SYDVKM. The V gene end was trimmed by 5 bases and the J gene end by 12 bases; junction bases not matched to a gene: 10. The CDR3 sequence is CASSLRTSGSRLQFF. CDR3 DNA: TGTGCCAGCAGTCTAAGGACTAGCGGGAGTCGTTTGCAGTTCTTC.

V is TRBV6-6 and J is TRBJ2-5, with D unresolved. Looked up from germline, CDR1 is MNHNY and CDR2 is SVGAGI (reference sequence). Trimming stripped 6 bases from V and 5 bases from J, with 7 bases between. The CDR3 sequence is 11 residues long. CDR3 protein: CASRSGETQYF. The CDR3 DNA sequence: TGTGCCAGCAGATCGGGTGAGACCCAGTACTTC.

This clone was observed a handful of times. This chain joins TRBV7-9 and TRBJ2-7, with TRBD2 matching over 7 bases. The ends lost 1 base at V and 12 bases at J; junction bases unmatched: 9. This CDR3 comprises 13 residues. Looked up from germline, CDR1 is SEHNR and CDR2 is FQNEAQ (reference sequence). CDR3: CASSLELGGGLYF. The CDR3 DNA reads TGTGCCAGCAGCTTAGAGCTGGGGGGGGGTCTGTACTTC.

This clone was detected only a few times. The rearrangement joins TRBV19 to TRBJ1-5; TRBD1 is a possible D gene (5 bases). Germline V CDR1 and CDR2: LNHDA, SQIVND (reference sequence). V dropped 3 bases and J dropped 3 bases, with 12 bases sitting between them. The CDR3 spans 15 residues. This CDR3 is CASSIHRRSNQPQHF. In DNA form, the CDR3 reads TGTGCCAGTAGTATTCACAGGCGTTCCAATCAGCCCCAGCATTTT.

The V gene is TRBV25-1, the J gene TRBJ1-2; D may be TRBD1 (6 bases). Germline lookup yields CDR1 MGHDK and CDR2 SYGVNS. The CDR3 is made up of 14 amino acids. The V and J ends lost 7 bases and 0 bases respectively, with 12 bases between them. The CDR3 spells CASNPQGTNYGYTF. In nucleotides, the CDR3 is TGTGCCAGCAACCCCCAGGGGACTAACTATGGCTACACCTTC.

The chain has TRBV25-1 and TRBJ2-3; 11 bases match TRBD2. The length of the CDR3 is 14 residues. CDR1 MGHDK and CDR2 SYGVNS come from the germline V gene. Trimming took 3 bases from V and 6 from J; bases not matched to a gene: 2. CDR3 amino acids: CASSETSGIDTQYF. The CDR3 bases are TGTGCCAGCAGTGAGACTAGCGGGATTGATACGCAGTATTTT.

This clone has a handful of counts. The V gene is TRBV7-8, the J gene TRBJ2-7, with D perhaps TRBD1 (6 bases). This CDR3 is 16 amino acids long. Germline CDR1 and CDR2: SGHVS and FQNEAQ. Trimming removed 1 base at V and 6 bases at J, with 19 bases between. CDR3 nucleotide sequence: TGTGCCAGCAGCTTAGAGCCCGGGACAACCGGGGCCGAGCAGTACTTC. Protein: CASSLEPGTTGAEQYF.

This clone came up a few times. The rearrangement joins TRBV18 to TRBJ1-2, with TRBD1 identical over 8 bases. The V gene end was trimmed by 2 bases and the J gene end by 6 bases; junction bases not matched to a gene: 5. Germline loops: CDR1 KGHSH, CDR2 LQKENI. This CDR3 has 14 amino acids. CDR3 coding DNA: TGTGCCAGCTCACCAGAGACAGGGGAACATGGCTACACCTTC. This codes for CASSPETGEHGYTF. The full variable domain, completed using reference TRBV18 and TRBJ1-2, is NAGVMQNPRHLVRRRGQEARLRCSPMKGHSHVYWYRQLPEEGLKFMVYLQKENIIDESGMPKERFSAEFPKEGPSILRIQQVVRGDSAAYFCASSPETGEHGYTFGSGTRLTVV.

V and J are TRBV4-3 and TRBJ2-7; 9 positions agree with TRBD2. With V trimmed by 4 bases and J by 0 bases, 7 bases remained unmatched. The V gene's germline CDR1 is LGHNA and CDR2 YSLEER. The CDR3 totals 16 residues. This CDR3 reads CASSLRWTSDSYEQYF. CDR3 DNA sequence: TGCGCCAGCAGCCTGAGATGGACTAGCGACTCCTACGAGCAGTACTTC.

Turning to this clone: Other nucleotide sequences in the sample specify the same CDR3. The chain carries TRBV9 and TRBJ2-1, with 7 bases identical to TRBD2. The CDR3 is made up of 15 amino acids. Germline CDR1 reads SGDLS; CDR2 reads YYNGEE. The J segment lost 4 bases and the V segment lost 0 bases, leaving 4 bases of the junction unmatched. The CDR3 region is CASSVDSGVYNEQFF. The CDR3 nucleotides are TGTGCCAGCAGCGTAGACAGCGGGGTTTACAATGAGCAGTTCTTC. The entire variable domain, with the rest obtained from reference TRBV9 and TRBJ2-1, is as follows: DSGVTQTPKHLITATGQRVTLRCSPRSGDLSVYWYQQSLDQGLQFLIQYYNGEERAKGNILERFSAQQFPDLHSELNLSSLELGDSALYFCASSVDSGVYNEQFFGPGTRLTVL.

The chain is built from TRBV29-1 and TRBJ2-3, with D uncertain. The ends were cut back, 7 bases at V and 3 bases at J, with 5 bases in the middle. The CDR3 runs 10 residues. Germline CDR1 is SQVTM and CDR2 is ANQGSEA. CDR3 nucleotide sequence: TGCAGCGCTAGGACAGATACGCAGTATTTT. This translates into CSARTDTQYF.

This clone has just a few counts. The chain recombines TRBV9 with TRBJ1-2, with 8 bases identical to TRBD1. Germline V gene data show CDR1 as SGDLS and CDR2 as YYNGEE. Trimming cost V 1 base and J 4 bases; bases outside gene matches: 9. The CDR3 has 16 amino acids. DNA of the CDR3: TGTGCCAGCAGCGTATCGGACAGGGCGTTTAGCTATGGCTACACCTTC. It codes for CASSVSDRAFSYGYTF.

This clone came up a few times. The rearrangement uses TRBV4-1 and TRBJ2-6; 7 bases are shared with TRBD1. CDR1 is MGHRA, CDR2 YSYEKL, per germline. This CDR3 is 18 amino acids long. Trimming at V came to 2 bases and at J to 0 bases, leaving 7 bases not matched to a gene. CDR3 sequence: CASSQIWTGLSGANVLTF. CDR3 bases: TGCGCCAGCAGCCAAATTTGGACAGGCCTCTCTGGGGCCAACGTCCTGACTTTC.

This clone turned up a few times. The genes are TRBV29-1 and TRBJ2-1, with TRBD2 matching 11 bases. Per the germline V gene, CDR1 is SQVTM and CDR2 is ANQGSEA. Trimming took 0 bases from V and 8 from J; bases not matched to a gene: 9. The CDR3 has 16 amino acids. CDR3 DNA: TGCAGCGTTGAAGATTTAGCGGGAGGGCCTCAAGATGAGCAGTTCTTC. Protein product: CSVEDLAGGPQDEQFF.

The chain is built from TRBV11-3 and TRBJ2-1; TRBD2 matches at 14 bases. With 4 bases clipped from V and 8 bases from J, the junction kept 4 bases outside the gene matches. This CDR3 contains 15 residues. Germline V gene lookup returns CDR1 SGHNT and CDR2 YENEEA. CDR3 residues: CASSSGTSGSDEQFF. The CDR3 DNA is TGTGCCAGCAGCTCCGGGACTAGCGGGAGCGATGAGCAGTTCTTC. Full variable domain (remainder filled in from reference TRBV11-3 and TRBJ2-1): EAGVVQSPRYKIIEKKQPVAFWCNPISGHNTLYWYLQNLGQGPELLIRYENEEAVDDSQLPKDRFSAERLKGVDSTLKIQPAELGDSAVYLCASSSGTSGSDEQFFGPGTRLTVL.

In this sample, this clone turned up many times. The chain carries TRBV5-1 and TRBJ2-7, with D possibly matching TRBD2 (5 bases). Germline assignment: CDR1 SGHRS and CDR2 YFSETQ. The CDR3 covers 14 residues. Trimming removed 0 bases from V and 0 bases from J, with 7 bases in between. The CDR3 protein is CASSLGEFSYEQYF. The CDR3, as DNA: TGCGCCAGCAGCTTGGGGGAGTTCTCCTACGAGCAGTACTTC.

A few counts support this clone. The chain links TRBV11-1 to TRBJ2-3, with a possible D match to TRBD1 (6 bases). The CDR3 runs 16 residues. Germline V CDR1 and CDR2: SGHAT, FQDESV (reference sequence). Trimming took off 5 bases at V and 2 bases at J, with 17 bases between the two ends. CDR3 loop: CASSVGGVRATDTQYF. CDR3 in DNA: TGTGCCAGCAGCGTAGGGGGAGTCAGAGCCACAGATACGCAGTATTTT.

This clone was picked up a small number of times. The sample holds other DNA sequences that translate to the same CDR3. This chain links TRBV15 with TRBJ2-5, with D unresolved. The ends were cut back, 0 bases at V and 2 bases at J, with 7 bases in the middle. CDR1 is LNHNV and CDR2 is YYDKDF in the germline V gene (reference sequence). The CDR3 spans 14 residues. This CDR3 reads CATSRDPGQETQYF. CDR3 bases: TGTGCCACCAGCAGAGATCCCGGTCAAGAGACCCAGTACTTC.

This clone was picked up many times. The genes are TRBV28 and TRBJ2-5; 7 nucleotides agree with TRBD2. The CDR3 runs to 14 residues. Unmatched junction bases numbered 3, after V lost 4 bases and J lost 1 base. CDR1 MDHEN and CDR2 SYDVKM come from the germline V gene. DNA of the CDR3: TGTGCCAGCAGTTCCCCGGGGGGCCAAGAGACCCAGTACTTC. As protein: CASSSPGGQETQYF. The full variable domain, completed using reference TRBV28 and TRBJ2-5, is DVKVTQSSRYLVKRTGEKVFLECVQDMDHENMFWYRQDPGLGLRLIYFSYDVKMKEKGDIPEGYSVSREKKERFSLILESASTNQTSMYLCASSSPGGQETQYFGPGTRLLVL.

V usage is TRBV5-1 and J usage is TRBJ2-1; 9 nucleotides line up with TRBD2. The CDR3 has 16 amino acids. Germline V CDR1 and CDR2: SGHRS, YFSETQ. V was pared by 1 base and J by 5 bases, with 7 bases of the junction left unmatched. This CDR3 is CASSLSGRPGDNEQFF. The CDR3 nucleotides read TGCGCCAGCAGCTTGAGCGGGAGGCCCGGGGACAATGAGCAGTTCTTC.

The chain carries TRBV7-9 and TRBJ2-7, with TRBD1 matching over 7 bases. J was trimmed by 2 bases and V by 5 bases; bases with no gene match: 21. Germline CDR1 and CDR2: SEHNR and FQNEAQ (reference sequence). The CDR3 length is 19 residues. Here the CDR3 reads CASSNPPGQSPQYTYEQYF. CDR3 nucleotides: TGTGCCAGCAGCAATCCGCCGGGACAGAGTCCCCAATATACCTACGAGCAGTACTTC.

The rearrangement uses TRBV7-3 and TRBJ2-5, with 9 bases lining up with TRBD1. J lost 3 bases, V lost 1 base, and 9 bases had no gene match. CDR1 is SGHTA and CDR2 is FQGTGA in the germline V gene. CDR3 size: 17 residues. For the CDR3, the DNA is TGTGCCAGCAGCTTAAACCCGCCGACAGGGGGAAAAGAGACCCAGTACTTC. As protein: CASSLNPPTGGKETQYF.

There are a few counts of this clone. The chain is built from TRBV29-1 and TRBJ2-5; TRBD2 is a possible D gene (5 bases). The CDR3 is 13 residues long. Germline assignment: CDR1 SQVTM and CDR2 ANQGSEA. V was shortened by 3 bases and J by 5 bases, with 13 bases between the two germline ends. CDR3 DNA: TGCAGCGTTGACAGTGGGAGTAGGGAGACCCAGTACTTC. Translated: CSVDSGSRETQYF.